Below are 21 T cell receptor beta chains sequenced from a single sample in a study of T cells in Graves' hyperthyroidism and ophthalmopathy. There were TCR beta CDR3 regions amplified from RNA transcripts. HTBI primers were the set used in a first-round RT-PCR of the TCR CDR3. TCRdb used MiXCR to reprocess the multiplex PCR reads, holding one entry per CDR3 protein. Here the sample spans roughly 380,000 distinct CDR3 sequences, approximately 13% being singletons. Material: blood. These receptors all stem from a man in his thirties or forties with Graves' hyperthyroidism that later progressed to Graves' ophthalmopathy.

This clonotype was seen a handful of times. The genes are TRBV20-1 and TRBJ2-7; 8 bases align to TRBD1. Germline V gene data show CDR1 as DFQATT and CDR2 as SNEGSKA (reference sequence). The CDR3 has 15 residues. J gave up 0 bases and V 5 bases, and 9 bases lay outside the gene matches. CDR3 sequence reads: CSAGFRQGSSYEQYF. Written as DNA, the CDR3 is TGCAGTGCTGGTTTTCGACAGGGGAGCTCCTACGAGCAGTACTTC.

This clonotype occurred a few times. The chain employs TRBV12-5 and TRBJ2-4; 8 bases are shared with TRBD2. The CDR3 sequence is 16 residues long. Germline V gene lookup returns CDR1 LGHNT and CDR2 FRNRAP. J gave up 1 base and V 0 bases, and 2 bases lay outside the gene matches. CDR3 DNA: TGTGCTAGTGGTTTGGTAATAGCGGGGGCCAAAAACATTCAGTACTTC. Protein product: CASGLVIAGAKNIQYF. Based on the CDR3 plus reference TRBV12-5 and TRBJ2-4, the full variable domain is DARVTQTPRHKVTEMGQEVTMRCQPILGHNTVFWYRQTMMQGLELLAYFRNRAPLDDSGMPKDRFSAEMPDATLATLKIQPSEPRDSAVYFCASGLVIAGAKNIQYFGAGTRLSVL.

This clonotype turned up a few times. The chain carries TRBV29-1 and TRBJ2-7; either TRBD1 or TRBD2 may fit D (8 bases each). This CDR3 has 15 residues. Germline V gene sequence: CDR1 SQVTM, CDR2 ANQGSEA. Trimming took off 6 bases at V and 1 base at J, with 19 bases between the two ends. The CDR3 sequence is CSVAGGRGQSYEQYF. The CDR3 bases are TGCAGCGTCGCGGGGGGCAGGGGGCAGTCCTACGAGCAGTACTTC.

The chain is built from TRBV5-1 and TRBJ2-3, with 8 bases that match TRBD2. V dropped 2 bases and J dropped 7; count of bases not matched to a gene: 6. This CDR3 is 14 amino acids long. Germline V gene data show CDR1 as SGHRS and CDR2 as YFSETQ. Here the CDR3 DNA reads TGCGCCAGCAGCTTCGGGGGGGCTGAGAATACGCAGTATTTT. It is translated as CASSFGGAENTQYF.

This clonotype was counted only a few times. The chain uses TRBV24-1 and TRBJ2-7, with TRBD2 matching over 9 bases. Trimming cost V 5 bases and J 5 bases; bases outside gene matches: 3. Germline-derived CDR1 and CDR2 are KGHDR and SFDVKD. The CDR3 consists of 13 residues. This CDR3 is CATSGLAGNEQYF. CDR3 nucleotide sequence: TGTGCCACCAGTGGGCTAGCGGGGAACGAGCAGTACTTC.

This chain joins TRBV9 and TRBJ2-2; 8 bases match TRBD1. J gave up 2 bases and V 5 bases, and 8 bases lay outside the gene matches. The CDR3 sequence is 16 residues long. Germline V gene lookup returns CDR1 SGDLS and CDR2 YYNGEE. CDR3: CASSGGQGINTGELFF. CDR3 nucleotides: TGTGCCAGCAGTGGCGGACAGGGAATAAACACCGGGGAGCTGTTTTTT. The variable domain in full, with the rest retrieved from reference TRBV9 and TRBJ2-2, is DSGVTQTPKHLITATGQRVTLRCSPRSGDLSVYWYQQSLDQGLQFLIQYYNGEERAKGNILERFSAQQFPDLHSELNLSSLELGDSALYFCASSGGQGINTGELFFGEGSRLTVL.

This clonotype was seen many times. This CDR3 reads CASSTGTASYGYTF. Here the CDR3 DNA reads TGTGCCAGCAGCACAGGGACGGCGTCCTATGGCTACACCTTC. The rearrangement links TRBV5-6 to TRBJ1-2, with D perhaps matching TRBD1 (6 bases). The V gene lost 4 bases and the J gene lost 4 bases, with 14 bases spanning the gap. CDR1 and CDR2 (germline): SGHDT, YYEEEE. The CDR3 has 14 amino acids. Complete variable domain (other parts from reference TRBV5-6 and TRBJ1-2): DAGVTQSPTHLIKTRGQQVTLRCSPKSGHDTVSWYQQALGQGPQFIFQYYEEEERQRGNFPDRFSGHQFPNYSSELNVNALLLGDSALYLCASSTGTASYGYTFGSGTRLTVV.

This clonotype was seen ten or more times. J is TRBJ2-1 and V is TRBV12-3 or TRBV12-4; D gene uncertain. This CDR3 comprises 15 residues. Trimming took 3 bases from V and 4 from J, leaving 13 bases between them. In nucleotides, the CDR3 is TGTGCCAGCAGTTTCAAGGGTGTTGGTTACAATGAGCAGTTCTTC. Protein product: CASSFKGVGYNEQFF.

This rearrangement joins TRBV11-3 to TRBJ1-4, with a weak D call TRBD1 (6 bases). The CDR3 extends over 19 amino acids. Between the trimmed V and J ends, which lost 1 base and 0 bases, there was a span of 18 bases. Germline V gene sequence: CDR1 SGHNT, CDR2 YENEEA. The CDR3 is CASSLGVGGPPATNEKLFF. CDR3 coding DNA: TGTGCCAGCAGCTTAGGGGTTGGGGGCCCCCCTGCAACTAATGAAAAACTGTTTTTT.

The gene calls are TRBV10-3 and TRBJ1-5; TRBD1 is a possible D gene (6 bases). The germline CDR1 and CDR2 sequences are ENHRY and SYGVKD. The V end was cut by 4 bases, the J end by 2 bases, with 12 bases between. This CDR3 spans 15 amino acids. This CDR3 reads CAISVGRGGNQPQHF. DNA of the CDR3: TGTGCCATCAGTGTGGGCAGGGGAGGCAATCAGCCCCAGCATTTT.

This chain uses TRBV20-1 with TRBJ2-5; 8 bases match TRBD2. The trim removed 5 bases at V and 2 bases at J, leaving 7 bases unmatched. The CDR3 runs to 14 residues. Germline V gene sequence: CDR1 DFQATT, CDR2 SNEGSKA (reference sequence). This CDR3 is CSAYSGGYQETQYF. The CDR3 DNA reads TGCAGTGCTTACAGCGGGGGATATCAAGAGACCCAGTACTTC.

The rearrangement uses TRBV30 and TRBJ1-3; no clear D gene. The germline gives CDR1 GTSNPN, CDR2 SVGIG (reference sequence). The CDR3 runs to 12 residues. V was pared by 4 bases and J by 2 bases, with 6 bases between. The CDR3: CAWKKAGNTIYF. CDR3 sequence (DNA): TGTGCCTGGAAGAAGGCTGGAAACACCATATATTTT.

The chain carries TRBV7-9 and TRBJ2-1; 10 bases align to TRBD2. Germline V lookup: CDR1 SEHNR, CDR2 FQNEAQ (reference sequence). V shed 6 bases, J shed 4 bases, and the junction held 9 bases outside the gene matches. The CDR3 runs to 16 residues. The CDR3 DNA reads TGTGCCAGCAGTTTAAAAAGCGGGGGGGAATACAATGAGCAGTTCTTC. Translated: CASSLKSGGEYNEQFF. The full variable domain, rest sourced from reference TRBV7-9 and TRBJ2-1, is DTGVSQNPRHKITKRGQNVTFRCDPISEHNRLYWYRQTLGQGPEFLTYFQNEAQLEKSRLLSDRFSAERPKGSFSTLEIQRTEQGDSAMYLCASSLKSGGEYNEQFFGPGTRLTVL.

About this clonotype: With a much larger clone just one base away, this may be a read error. The chain recombines TRBV28 with TRBJ2-3, with 9 bases that match TRBD2. The CDR3 contains 16 residues. Germline V lookup: CDR1 MDHEN, CDR2 SYDVKM. The CDR3, as DNA: TGTGCCAGCAGTGAAGGCGGGGGGGGCCGGACAGATACGCAGTGTTTT. This codes for CASSEGGGGRTDTQCF. Full variable domain (outside the CDR3, taken from reference TRBV28 and TRBJ2-3): DVKVTQSSRYLVKRTGEKVFLECVQDMDHENMFWYRQDPGLGLRLIYFSYDVKMKEKGDIPEGYSVSREKKERFSLILESASTNQTSMYLCASSEGGGGRTDTQCFGPGTRLTVL.

This clonotype was observed at least ten times. The chain uses TRBV6-2 or TRBV6-3 and TRBJ1-1; weak D call: TRBD1 (5 bases). The CDR3 sequence is 14 residues long. The germline V and J ends were trimmed by 7 bases and 0 bases, with 12 bases remaining between them. CDR1 is MNHEY and CDR2 is SVGEGT in the germline V gene. This CDR3 reads CASIQGNMNTEAFF. For the CDR3, the DNA is TGTGCCAGCATTCAGGGTAACATGAACACTGAAGCTTTCTTT.

This clonotype was recorded many times. This chain uses TRBV6-1 with TRBJ1-4, with 8 bases lining up with TRBD1. The germline V gene has CDR1 MNHNS and CDR2 SASEGT. The V gene end was trimmed by 4 bases and the J gene end by 10 bases; junction bases not matched to a gene: 8. The CDR3 is 14 amino acids. CDR3 in amino acids: CASSASTGEGKLFF. The CDR3 DNA is TGTGCCAGCAGTGCATCGACAGGGGAAGGAAAACTGTTTTTT.

The gene calls are TRBV7-6 and TRBJ1-1, with TRBD1 as a possible D gene (6 bases). Trimming cost V 4 bases and J 4 bases, with 10 bases left between them. The CDR3 has 13 residues. Germline V CDR1 and CDR2: SGHVS, FNYEAQ. The CDR3 region is CASSSKGGTEAFF. The DNA of the CDR3 is TGTGCCAGCAGCTCAAAAGGGGGCACTGAAGCTTTCTTT. The variable domain in full, completed from reference TRBV7-6 and TRBJ1-1, reads GAGVSQSPRYKVTKRGQDVALRCDPISGHVSLYWYRQALGQGPEFLTYFNYEAQQDKSGLPNDRFSAERPEGSISTLTIQRTEQRDSAMYRCASSSKGGTEAFFGQGTRLTVV.

This clonotype was counted ten times or more. This chain joins TRBV7-9 and TRBJ2-1; the D is unclear. The germline CDR1 and CDR2 sequences are SEHNR and FQNEAQ (reference sequence). Trimming left V 10 bases short and J 5 bases short, with 9 bases between. CDR3 length: 11 amino acids. CDR3 DNA sequence: TGTGCCACACTCCGGAACAATGAGCAGTTCTTC. Protein sequence: CATLRNNEQFF.

Turning to this clonotype: A much larger clone differs by one base, so this may be a read error. This chain uses TRBV11-1 with TRBJ1-1; D gene ambiguous. This CDR3 comprises 15 residues. CDR1 and CDR2 (germline): SGHAT, FQDESV (reference sequence). CDR3 in amino acids: CAGSARPGGFTEAFF. The DNA of the CDR3 is TGTGCCGGCAGCGCCCGACCCGGAGGATTCACTGAAGCTTTCTTT.

This clonotype has a count of ten or more. The genes are TRBV7-8 and TRBJ1-1, with 7 bases lining up with TRBD1. Germline trimming cut 5 bases from V and 1 base from J; bases unmatched to any gene: 4. The CDR3 is 14 residues long. CDR1 and CDR2 from the germline V gene are SGHVS and FQNEAQ. CDR3 sequence (DNA): TGTGCCAGCAGCCAGGGACAGAAGAACACTGAAGCTTTCTTT. Its translation: CASSQGQKNTEAFF.

The rearrangement uses TRBV4-2 and TRBJ1-5; D gene ambiguous. The CDR3 runs to 15 residues. Germline V gene data show CDR1 as LGHNA and CDR2 as YNFKEQ. Between the trimmed V and J ends, which lost 0 bases and 0 bases, there was a span of 6 bases. CDR3 amino acids: CASSQEGHSNQPQHF. Here the CDR3 DNA reads TGTGCCAGCAGCCAAGAAGGCCATAGCAATCAGCCCCAGCATTTT.